These 5 T cell receptor beta chains were all obtained from the same sample, sequenced in a study of shared clonotypes between healthy human individuals. The table came from immunoSEQ multiplex PCR; TCRdb's copy has only in-frame clones and leaves some out. The sample includes 850,000 to 1,200,000 clones, roughly 80% seen only once; the top ten take about 1.5%. Input material: memory CD4+ T cells sorted from blood. As for subset: CD45RA-negative fraction. The receptors stem from a man in his late teens or twenties in good health.

This rearrangement joins TRBV18 to TRBJ1-2; D gene ambiguous. Germline V gives CDR1 KGHSH, CDR2 LQKENI. V was cut by 6 bases and J by 0 bases, with 17 bases left in between. This CDR3 region has 16 residues. The CDR3 DNA reads as TGTGCCAGCTCCTACCCTCCGCCCAGTGCTAACTATGGCTACACCTTC. It encodes CASSYPPPSANYGYTF.

The rearrangement joins TRBV29-1 to TRBJ2-7; D unclear. Trimming shortened V by 7 bases and J by 5 bases, and 12 bases separated the two germline ends. From germline, CDR1 is SQVTM and CDR2 ANQGSEA. This CDR3 contains 11 residues. CDR3 sequence (DNA): TGCAGCGCAGAAAGCATAAACGAGCAGTACTTC. Translated: CSAESINEQYF.

The CDR3 DNA sequence: TGTGCAACCAAATTGAGCTCTGGAAACACCATATATTTT. Residues: CATKLSSGNTIYF. V and J are TRBV7-9 and TRBJ1-3; D is undetermined. Germline V CDR1 and CDR2: SEHNR, FQNEAQ (reference sequence). CDR3 length: 13 residues. The variable domain in full, completed from reference TRBV7-9 and TRBJ1-3, reads DTGVSQNPRHKITKRGQNVTFRCDPISEHNRLYWYRQTLGQGPEFLTYFQNEAQLEKSRLLSDRFSAERPKGSFSTLEIQRTEQGDSAMYLCATKLSSGNTIYFGEGSWLTVV.

The rearrangement links TRBV5-6 to TRBJ2-5; D is uncertain. CDR3 length: 14 amino acids. V lost 1 base, J lost 1 base, and 8 bases lay in between. Germline V gives CDR1 SGHDT, CDR2 YYEEEE. The CDR3 coding sequence is TGTGCCAGCAGCTTGTTACAGACCCAAGAGACCCAGTACTTC. Its translation: CASSLLQTQETQYF. Combining the CDR3 with reference TRBV5-6 and TRBJ2-5 gives the whole variable domain DAGVTQSPTHLIKTRGQQVTLRCSPKSGHDTVSWYQQALGQGPQFIFQYYEEEERQRGNFPDRFSGHQFPNYSSELNVNALLLGDSALYLCASSLLQTQETQYFGPGTRLLVL.

The chain recombines TRBV14 with TRBJ1-2; 9 positions agree with TRBD1. The CDR3 has 16 amino acids. The ends lost 5 bases at V and 6 bases at J; junction bases unmatched: 13. Germline V gene lookup returns CDR1 SGHDN and CDR2 FVKESK. The DNA of the CDR3 is TGTGCCAGCAGCTCCCTCCCGGCGGGACAGGGCGATGGCTACACCTTC. This sequence encodes CASSSLPAGQGDGYTF.